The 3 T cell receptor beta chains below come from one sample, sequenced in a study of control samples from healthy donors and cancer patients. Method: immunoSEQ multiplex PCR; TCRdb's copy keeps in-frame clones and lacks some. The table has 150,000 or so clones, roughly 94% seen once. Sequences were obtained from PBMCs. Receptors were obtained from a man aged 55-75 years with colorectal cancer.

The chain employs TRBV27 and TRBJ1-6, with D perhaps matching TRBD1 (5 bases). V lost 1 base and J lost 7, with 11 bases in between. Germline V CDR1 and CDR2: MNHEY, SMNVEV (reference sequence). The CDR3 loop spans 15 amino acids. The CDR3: CASSLFGGSNSPLHF. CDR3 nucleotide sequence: TGTGCCAGCAGTTTATTCGGGGGGAGCAATTCACCCCTCCACTTT.

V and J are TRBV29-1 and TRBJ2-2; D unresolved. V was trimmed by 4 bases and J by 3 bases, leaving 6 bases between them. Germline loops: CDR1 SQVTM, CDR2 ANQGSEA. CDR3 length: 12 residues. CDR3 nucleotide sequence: TGCAGCGTTGCTGCGGACACCGGGGAGCTGTTTTTT. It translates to CSVAADTGELFF.

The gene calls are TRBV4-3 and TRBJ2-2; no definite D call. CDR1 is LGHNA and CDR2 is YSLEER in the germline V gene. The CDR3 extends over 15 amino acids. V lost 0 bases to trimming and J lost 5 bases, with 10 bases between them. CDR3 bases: TGCGCCAGCAGCCAAGATCATCGCGGAACCGGGGAGCTGTTTTTT. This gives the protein CASSQDHRGTGELFF.